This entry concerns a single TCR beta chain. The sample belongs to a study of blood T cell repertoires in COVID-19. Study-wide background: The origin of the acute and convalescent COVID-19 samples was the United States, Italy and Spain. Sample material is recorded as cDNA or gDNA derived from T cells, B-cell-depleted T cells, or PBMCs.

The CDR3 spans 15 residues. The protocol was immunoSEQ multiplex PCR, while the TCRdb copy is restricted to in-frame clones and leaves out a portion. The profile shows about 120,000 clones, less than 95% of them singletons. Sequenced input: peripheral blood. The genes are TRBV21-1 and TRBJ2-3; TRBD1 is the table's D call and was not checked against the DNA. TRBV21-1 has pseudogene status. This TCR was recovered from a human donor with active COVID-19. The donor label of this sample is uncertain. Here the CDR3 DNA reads TGTGCCAGCATCCTCCGGGACACAACTACAGATACGCAGTATTTT. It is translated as CASILRDTTTDTQYF.